Listed here are 15 T cell receptor beta chains from one sample, sequenced in a study of T cell repertoires in cytomegalovirus infection. No antigen has been identified for these receptors. TCRdb itself ran the reads through MiXCR, one entry per CDR3 protein. The sample includes approximately 990,000 distinct CDR3 sequences, 31% of them seen just once. The material sequenced was cultured CD8+ T cells from PBMCs, taken from culture after CMV antigen stimulation. Receptor source: a human donor in good health (CMV status not recorded). Some clones in this sample may be carry-over from other donors' samples.

This clonotype was detected only a few times. This chain links TRBV12-3 or TRBV12-4 with TRBJ2-7; D remains ambiguous. V gave up 3 bases and J gave up 0 bases, with 9 bases separating them. CDR3 length: 14 residues. This CDR3 is CASSLGSLSYEQYF. For the CDR3, the DNA is TGTGCCAGCAGTTTGGGCAGTCTCTCCTACGAGCAGTACTTC.

This clonotype occurred many times. The CDR3 loop is CASSPGWGNEQFF. The CDR3 nucleotides read TGTGCCAGCAGCCCCGGATGGGGCAATGAGCAGTTCTTC. The genes are TRBV7-9 and TRBJ2-1; no reliable D call. With 5 bases removed from V and 6 bases from J, the gap between germline ends came to 11 bases. Germline CDR1 reads SEHNR; CDR2 reads FQNEAQ (reference sequence). This CDR3 comprises 13 residues.

This clonotype occurred a few times. This rearrangement joins TRBV12-3 or TRBV12-4 to TRBJ2-7; TRBD2 matches 10 bases. This CDR3 spans 14 amino acids. Trimming cost V 1 base and J 7 bases; bases outside gene matches: 4. For the CDR3, the DNA is TGTGCCAGCAGTTTAGGCGGACTAGCGGTAGAGCAGTACTTC. Protein sequence: CASSLGGLAVEQYF.

This clonotype showed up just a few times. The V gene is TRBV12-3 or TRBV12-4, the J gene TRBJ2-1; 10 positions match TRBD1. The V segment lost 0 bases and the J segment 4 bases; nucleotides outside the gene matches: 6. CDR3 length: 17 amino acids. CDR3 region: CASSLAWDRGSYNEQFF. Here the CDR3 DNA reads TGTGCCAGCAGTTTAGCTTGGGACAGGGGAAGTTACAATGAGCAGTTCTTC.

This clonotype was recorded a few times. DNA of the CDR3: TGTGCCAGCAGCGACCCTATTCACGGAACTGAAGCTTTCTTT. This translates into CASSDPIHGTEAFF. This chain joins TRBV7-4 and TRBJ1-1; D unresolved. Germline V lookup: CDR1 SGHVT, CDR2 SQSDAQ. The CDR3 runs 14 residues. V lost 5 bases, J lost 5 bases, and 15 bases lay in between.

This clonotype was found many times. The chain links TRBV6-1 to TRBJ2-3, with TRBD2 identical over 13 bases. CDR1 and CDR2 (germline): MNHNS, SASEGT. CDR3 length: 15 amino acids. V lost 6 bases to trimming and J lost 4 bases; unmatched junction nucleotides: 4. The CDR3 sequence: CASREGLAGSDTQYF. The CDR3 nucleotides read TGTGCCAGCAGGGAGGGACTAGCGGGGTCAGATACGCAGTATTTT.

The chain uses TRBV6-5 and TRBJ2-1; 9 bases fit TRBD1. Germline lookup yields CDR1 MNHEY and CDR2 SVGAGI. V shed 2 bases, J shed 6 bases, and the junction held 17 bases outside the gene matches. There are 19 residues in the CDR3. The CDR3 DNA is TGTGCCAGCAGTTACATATACCTTAAGGGACAGGGAAATGGCAATGAGCAGTTCTTC. Its protein product is CASSYIYLKGQGNGNEQFF.

Turning to this clonotype: This CDR3 is missing its conserved last phenylalanine or tryptophan, likely due to a read error. This chain links TRBV10-3 with TRBJ2-1; 7 bases are a match to TRBD2. The germline V gene has CDR1 ENHRY and CDR2 SYGVKD. CDR3 size: 16 residues. Trimming removed 1 base from V and 3 bases from J; junction bases left unmatched: 6. The CDR3: CAISEFGGGDYNEQFI. In nucleotides, the CDR3 is TGTGCCATCAGTGAGTTTGGTGGGGGGGACTACAATGAGCAGTTCATC.

V is TRBV19 and J is TRBJ1-5; D uncertain. The germline V gene has CDR1 LNHDA and CDR2 SQIVND (reference sequence). This CDR3 comprises 15 residues. V lost 4 bases, J lost 5 bases, and 15 bases lay in between. The CDR3 nucleotides are TGTGCCAGTAGTACGACCCCAGCTGACTATCAGCCCCAGCATTTT. Translated: CASSTTPADYQPQHF.

Ten or more counts support this clonotype. V and J are TRBV7-2 and TRBJ2-1; 9 bases map to TRBD2. The junction had 2 bases not matched to a gene; V was cut back by 3 bases and J by 2 bases. The CDR3 covers 15 residues. Germline V gene lookup returns CDR1 SGHTA and CDR2 FQGNSA. The CDR3 DNA sequence: TGTGCCAGCAGCTTTGGCGGGGGGGCCTACAATGAGCAGTTCTTC. Translated, it gives CASSFGGGAYNEQFF.

The gene calls are TRBV6-2 or TRBV6-3 and TRBJ2-5; the D gene is possibly TRBD2 (6 bases). The CDR3 length is 14 residues. V shed 7 bases and J shed 2 bases, with 14 bases lying between them. In germline, CDR1 is MNHEY, CDR2 SVGEGT. As DNA, the CDR3 is TGTGCCAGCAAAGGGGAGGCCGTACAAGAGACCCAGTACTTC. Protein product: CASKGEAVQETQYF.

The V gene is TRBV4-1, the J gene TRBJ2-3; 13 nucleotides align to TRBD2. Trimming at V came to 5 bases and at J to 6 bases, leaving 17 bases not matched to a gene. Germline lookup yields CDR1 MGHRA and CDR2 YSYEKL. The CDR3 contains 19 residues. The CDR3 bases are TGCGCCAGCAGCTTAGCCCCCCCACTAGCGGGGGGGCTAGCGGATACGCAGTATTTT. Translated: CASSLAPPLAGGLADTQYF.

V is TRBV18 and J is TRBJ2-5; no clear D. The germline gives CDR1 KGHSH, CDR2 LQKENI. The V end lost 3 bases, the J end lost 0 bases, and 8 bases lay between the germline ends. This CDR3 comprises 14 residues. The CDR3 here is CASSPFGDQETQYF. CDR3 DNA sequence: TGTGCCAGCTCACCTTTCGGAGACCAAGAGACCCAGTACTTC.

For this clonotype: This CDR3 is missing its conserved last phenylalanine or tryptophan, likely due to a read error. The limits of the CDR3 on the DNA are not certain, so only TCRdb's listed CDR3 is given. The rearrangement uses TRBV10-3 and TRBJ2-7; the table's D gene call, TRBD1, was not cross checked with the DNA. Inclusive of both ends, the CDR3 amounts to 15 amino acids. Germline lookup yields CDR1 ENHRY and CDR2 SYGVKD. CDR3 in amino acids: CAISEPRTVPPIPHS.

The chain combines TRBV19 with TRBJ2-7; a possible D gene is TRBD1 (5 bases). This CDR3 spans 13 amino acids. Germline values: CDR1 LNHDA, CDR2 SQIVND (reference sequence). V dropped 1 base and J dropped 6 bases, with 10 bases sitting between them. The CDR3 loop reads CASSIGQGGEQYV. The DNA of the CDR3 is TGTGCCAGTAGTATAGGCCAGGGCGGCGAGCAGTACGTC.